This entry describes one TCR beta chain. From germline, CDR1 is SGHNT and CDR2 YYREEE (reference sequence). The CDR3 has 15 residues. With 3 bases clipped from V and 5 bases from J, the junction kept 9 bases outside the gene matches. Libraries were prepared by immunoSEQ multiplex PCR; TCRdb keeps only in-frame clonotypes and omits some of them. The sample has around 2.1 million clones, approximately 94% seen once. This record comes from a study of shared clonotypes between healthy human individuals. Sequenced material: naive CD4+ T cells sorted from blood. Subset meaning: CD45RA+ positively selected. The TCR was taken from a man in his late teens or twenties in good health. This chain links TRBV5-4 with TRBJ2-5; 8 bases match TRBD2. CDR3 amino acids: CASSSDPTSVETQYF. The CDR3 DNA is TGTGCCAGCAGCTCCGACCCGACTAGCGTGGAGACCCAGTACTTC.